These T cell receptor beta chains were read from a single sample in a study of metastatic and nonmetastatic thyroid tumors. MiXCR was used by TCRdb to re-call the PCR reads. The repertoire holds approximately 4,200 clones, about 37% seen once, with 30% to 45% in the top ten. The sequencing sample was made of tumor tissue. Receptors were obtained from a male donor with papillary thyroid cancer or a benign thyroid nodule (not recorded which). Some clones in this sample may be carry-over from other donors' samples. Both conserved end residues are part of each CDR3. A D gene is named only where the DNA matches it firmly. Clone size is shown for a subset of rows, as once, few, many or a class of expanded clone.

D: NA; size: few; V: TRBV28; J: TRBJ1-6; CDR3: CASKLRPQGNSPLHF; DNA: TGTGCCAGCAAGTTACGGCCCCAGGGAAATTCACCCCTCCACTTT
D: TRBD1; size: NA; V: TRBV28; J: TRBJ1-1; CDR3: CASSQVWDRAKRTEAFF; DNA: TGTGCCAGCAGCCAGGTGTGGGACAGGGCGAAGAGAACTGAAGCTTTCTTT
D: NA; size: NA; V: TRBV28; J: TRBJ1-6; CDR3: CASSGWGVPLHF; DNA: TGTGCCAGCAGTGGGTGGGGGGTACCCCTCCACTTT
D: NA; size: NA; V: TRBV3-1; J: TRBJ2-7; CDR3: CASSPDPGPYYEQYF; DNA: TGTGCCAGCAGCCCAGACCCAGGCCCTTACTACGAGCAGTACTTC
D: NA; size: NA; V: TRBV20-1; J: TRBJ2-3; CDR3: CSARQGSDTQYF; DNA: TGCAGTGCTAGACAGGGGTCAGATACGCAGTATTTT
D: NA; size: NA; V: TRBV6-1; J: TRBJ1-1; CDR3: CASSEDPGTLPEAFF; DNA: TGTGCCAGCAGTGAAGACCCAGGGACCCTTCCTGAAGCTTTCTTT
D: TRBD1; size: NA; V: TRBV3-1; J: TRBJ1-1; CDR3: CASRDRGMNTEAFF; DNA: TGTGCCAGCAGGGACAGGGGAATGAACACTGAAGCTTTCTTT
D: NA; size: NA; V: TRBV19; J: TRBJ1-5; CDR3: CASNPGVVGQPQHF; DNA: TGTGCCAGTAACCCAGGGGTGGTAGGGCAGCCCCAGCATTTT
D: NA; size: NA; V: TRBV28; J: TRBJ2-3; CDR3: CASSLPGGRTDTQYF; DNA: TGTGCCAGCAGTTTACCTGGGGGCCGCACAGATACGCAGTATTTT
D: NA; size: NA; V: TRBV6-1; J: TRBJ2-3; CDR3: CASSPGGTDTQYF; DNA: TGTGCCAGCAGTCCCGGCGGCACAGATACGCAGTATTTT
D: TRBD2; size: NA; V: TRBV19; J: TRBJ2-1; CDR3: CATAGLAGRDSYNEQFF; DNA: TGTGCCACCGCGGGACTAGCGGGAAGGGACTCCTACAATGAGCAGTTCTTC
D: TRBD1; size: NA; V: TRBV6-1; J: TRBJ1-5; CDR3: CASRGTGYQPQHF; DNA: TGTGCCAGCAGGGGGACAGGATATCAGCCCCAGCATTTT
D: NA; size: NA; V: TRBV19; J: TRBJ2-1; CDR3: CASSIGVATLFNEQFF; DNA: TGTGCCAGTAGTATTGGGGTAGCGACTCTTTTTAATGAGCAGTTCTTC
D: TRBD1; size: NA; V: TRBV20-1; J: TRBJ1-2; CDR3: CSADPTGIYGYTF; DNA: TGCAGTGCCGACCCGACAGGGATATATGGCTACACCTTC
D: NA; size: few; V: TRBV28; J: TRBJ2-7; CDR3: CASEGRPTPYEQYF; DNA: TGTGCCAGCGAAGGCAGGCCCACTCCCTACGAGCAGTACTTC
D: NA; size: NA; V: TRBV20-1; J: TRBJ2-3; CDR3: CSALERESSADTQYF; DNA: TGCAGTGCTCTCGAACGGGAATCGAGCGCAGATACGCAGTATTTT
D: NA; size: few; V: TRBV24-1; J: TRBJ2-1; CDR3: CATGINNEQFF; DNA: TGTGCCACCGGCATAAACAATGAGCAGTTCTTC
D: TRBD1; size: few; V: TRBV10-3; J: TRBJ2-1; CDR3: CAISELNPGQKNNEQFF; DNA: TGTGCCATCAGTGAACTCAATCCGGGACAGAAAAATAATGAGCAGTTCTTC
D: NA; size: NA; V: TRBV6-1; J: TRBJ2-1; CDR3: CASRDRPSSYNEQFF; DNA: TGTGCCAGCAGGGACAGACCGAGCTCCTACAATGAGCAGTTCTTC
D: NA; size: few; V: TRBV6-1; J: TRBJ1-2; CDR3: CASTTSWSDYGYTF; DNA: TGTGCCAGCACCACCTCGTGGTCTGACTATGGCTACACCTTC
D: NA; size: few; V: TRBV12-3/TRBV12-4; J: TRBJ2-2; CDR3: CASSLGGPTGNTGELFF; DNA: TGTGCCAGCAGTTTGGGGGGACCGACAGGGAACACCGGGGAGCTGTTTTTT
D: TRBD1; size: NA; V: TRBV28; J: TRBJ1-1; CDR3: CASSFGDRREFTEAFF; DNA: TGTGCCAGCAGTTTTGGGGACAGGAGGGAATTCACTGAAGCTTTCTTT
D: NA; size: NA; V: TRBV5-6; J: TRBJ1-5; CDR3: CASSPEGSNQPQHF; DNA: TGTGCCAGCAGCCCGGAGGGTAGCAATCAGCCCCAGCATTTT
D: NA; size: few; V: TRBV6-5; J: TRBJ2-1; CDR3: CASSYGGTNNEQFF; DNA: TGTGCCAGCAGTTACGGAGGAACGAACAATGAGCAGTTCTTC
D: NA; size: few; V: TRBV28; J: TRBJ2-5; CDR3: CASSSAQGSETQYF; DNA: TGTGCCAGCAGCAGCGCCCAGGGGTCGGAGACCCAGTACTTC
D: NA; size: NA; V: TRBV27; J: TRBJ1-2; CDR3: CASSLSRGSRYTF; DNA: TGTGCCAGCAGTTTATCGAGGGGGAGCCGCTACACCTTC
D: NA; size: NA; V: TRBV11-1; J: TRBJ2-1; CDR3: CASSLARGGSYNEQFF; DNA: TGTGCCAGCAGCTTAGCACGGGGAGGCTCCTACAATGAGCAGTTCTTC
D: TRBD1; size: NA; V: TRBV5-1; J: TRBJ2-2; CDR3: CASRGQGYTGELFF; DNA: TGCGCCAGCAGAGGACAGGGATACACCGGGGAGCTGTTTTTT
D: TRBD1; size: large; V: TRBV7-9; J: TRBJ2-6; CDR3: CASSRQGTDVLTF; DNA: TGTGCCAGCAGCCGACAGGGCACTGACGTCCTGACTTTC
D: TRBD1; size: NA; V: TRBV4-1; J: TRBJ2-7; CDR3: CASSQEDRGHEQYF; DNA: TGCGCCAGCAGCCAAGAAGACAGGGGCCACGAGCAGTACTTC
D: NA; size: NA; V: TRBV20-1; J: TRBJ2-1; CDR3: CSAKALYNEQFF; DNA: TGCAGTGCTAAGGCCCTCTACAATGAGCAGTTCTTC
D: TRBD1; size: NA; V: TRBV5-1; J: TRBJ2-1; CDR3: CASSQTGLWKFF; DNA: TGCGCCAGCAGCCAGACAGGGCTTTGGAAGTTCTTC
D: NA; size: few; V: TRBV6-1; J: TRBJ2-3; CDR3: CASSTEGLAQYF; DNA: TGTGCCAGCAGTACGGAAGGACTGGCGCAGTATTTT
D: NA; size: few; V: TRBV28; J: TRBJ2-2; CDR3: CASSLLVITGELFF; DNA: TGTGCCAGCAGTCTACTAGTAATCACCGGGGAGCTGTTTTTT
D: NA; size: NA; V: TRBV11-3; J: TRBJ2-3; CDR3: CASSVVGYTDTQYF; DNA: TGTGCCAGCAGCGTGGTCGGGTACACAGATACGCAGTATTTT
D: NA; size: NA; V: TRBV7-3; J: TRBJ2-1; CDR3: CASSLRQGGYNEQFF; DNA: TGTGCCAGCAGCTTAAGACAGGGAGGTTACAATGAGCAGTTCTTC
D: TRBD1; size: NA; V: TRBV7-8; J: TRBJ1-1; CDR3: CASSPSGGTRGFAEAFF; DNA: TGTGCCAGCAGCCCTAGTGGAGGGACCAGGGGGTTCGCTGAAGCTTTCTTT
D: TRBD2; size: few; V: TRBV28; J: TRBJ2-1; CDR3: CASSWLAGADNEQFF; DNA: TGTGCCAGCAGTTGGCTAGCGGGAGCCGACAATGAGCAGTTCTTC
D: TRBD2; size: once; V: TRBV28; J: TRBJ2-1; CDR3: CASSLKQTSGRRRSYNEQFF; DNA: TGTGCCAGCAGTTTAAAACAGACTAGCGGGAGAAGACGGTCCTACAATGAGCAGTTCTTC
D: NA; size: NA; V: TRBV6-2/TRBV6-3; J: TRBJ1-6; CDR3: CASSYSAALGSPLHF; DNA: TGTGCCAGCAGTTACTCTGCGGCCTTGGGTTCACCCCTCCACTTT
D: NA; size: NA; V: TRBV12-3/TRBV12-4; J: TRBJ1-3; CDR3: CASSSRTAGNTIYF; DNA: TGTGCCAGCAGTTCCCGGACAGCGGGAAACACCATATATTTT
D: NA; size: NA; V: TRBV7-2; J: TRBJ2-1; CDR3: CASSLSQRSQFF; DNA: TGTGCCAGCAGCTTATCCCAACGGAGCCAGTTCTTC
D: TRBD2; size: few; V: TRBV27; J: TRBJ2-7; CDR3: CASIGTSGRANEQYF; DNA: TGTGCCAGCATTGGGACTAGCGGGAGGGCCAACGAGCAGTACTTC
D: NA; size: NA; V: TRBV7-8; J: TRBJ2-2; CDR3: CASSLGGLGELFF; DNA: TGTGCCAGCAGCTTAGGGGGTTTGGGGGAGCTGTTTTTT
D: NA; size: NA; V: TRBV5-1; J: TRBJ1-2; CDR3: CASSLDPVARGYTF; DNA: TGCGCCAGCAGCTTGGACCCTGTCGCTAGAGGCTACACCTTC
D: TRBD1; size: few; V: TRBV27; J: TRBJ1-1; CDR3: CASKRQGGTEAFF; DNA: TGTGCCAGCAAGAGACAGGGCGGCACTGAAGCTTTCTTT
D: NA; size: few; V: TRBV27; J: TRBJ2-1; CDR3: CASRTPLGGTGNEQFF; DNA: TGTGCCAGCAGAACGCCGCTCGGAGGGACGGGCAATGAGCAGTTCTTC
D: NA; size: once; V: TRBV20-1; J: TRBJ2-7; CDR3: CSAPGTSVVYEQYF; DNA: TGCAGTGCACCCGGGACATCGGTAGTTTACGAGCAGTACTTC
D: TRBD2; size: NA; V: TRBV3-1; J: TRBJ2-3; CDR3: CASSHWTSGSTDTQYF; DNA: TGTGCCAGCAGCCATTGGACTAGCGGGAGCACAGATACGCAGTATTTT